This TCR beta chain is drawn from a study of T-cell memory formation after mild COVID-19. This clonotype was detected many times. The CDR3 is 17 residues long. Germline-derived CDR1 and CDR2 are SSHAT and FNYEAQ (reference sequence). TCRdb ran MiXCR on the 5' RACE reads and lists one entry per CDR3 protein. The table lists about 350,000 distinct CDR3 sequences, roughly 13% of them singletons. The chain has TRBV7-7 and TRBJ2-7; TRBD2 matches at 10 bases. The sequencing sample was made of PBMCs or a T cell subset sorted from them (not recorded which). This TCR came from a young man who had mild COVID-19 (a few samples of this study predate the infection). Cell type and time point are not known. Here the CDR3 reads CASSLARTSGGYREQYV. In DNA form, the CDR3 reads TGTGCTAGCAGCTTAGCTCGGACTAGCGGAGGGTATCGAGAGCAGTACGTC.